Listed below are T cell receptor beta chains from one sample, sequenced in a study of cytomegalovirus exposure and HLA in healthy donors. Clones were sequenced by immunoSEQ multiplex PCR, and TCRdb holds only the in-frame ones, with some missing. The table shows 80,000 or so clones, with around 58% occurring only once. The sample taken for sequencing was PBMCs. These receptors came from a man aged 30 to 39 in good health and CMV-seropositive. Both conserved end residues are part of each CDR3. D genes are given only for firm matches. Expanded clones get a size class; other rows say once, few or many, or leave the size out.

J	size	V	D	DNA	CDR3
TRBJ2-7	-	TRBV2	-	TGTGCCAGCAGTGAAGCGCCCAGGGGTAATTACGAGCAGTACTTC	CASSEAPRGNYEQYF
TRBJ1-3	-	TRBV5-4	-	TGTGCCAGCAGCGTGACTGCTAGCTCTGGAAACACCATATATTTT	CASSVTASSGNTIYF
TRBJ1-3	-	TRBV6-1	-	TGTGCCAGCAGTGAACTCACACAAGGAAACACCATATATTTT	CASSELTQGNTIYF
TRBJ1-2	-	TRBV6-4	TRBD1	TGTGCCAGCAGCGCGGGACAGGGGAGCTATGGCTACACCTTC	CASSAGQGSYGYTF
TRBJ2-7	few	TRBV6-1	-	TGTGCCAGCAGCGTCCAATCGCGTTTCGGGAGTGAGCAGTACTTC	CASSVQSRFGSEQYF
TRBJ2-3	-	TRBV30	-	TGTGCCTGGACGGAGGGGTGGAGCACAGATACGCAGTATTTT	CAWTEGWSTDTQYF
TRBJ2-7	-	TRBV14	-	TGTGCCAGCAGTCGACAGGTGGGGGCCTACGAGCAGTACTTC	CASSRQVGAYEQYF
TRBJ2-1	-	TRBV28	TRBD2	TGTGCCGCGGGGCTAGCGGGTTACAATGAGCAGTTCTTC	CAAGLAGYNEQFF
TRBJ2-7	-	TRBV6-1	-	TGTGCCAGCAGTGATTATTACGAGCAGTACTTC	CASSDYYEQYF
TRBJ1-4	-	TRBV28	TRBD1	TGTGCCAGCTGGGACAGGGGTGAAAAACTGTTTTTT	CASWDRGEKLFF
TRBJ1-2	-	TRBV5-1	-	TGCGCCAGCAGCTTGGTAGGGACAAGTGGCTACACCTTC	CASSLVGTSGYTF
TRBJ1-2	-	TRBV29-1	-	TGCAGCGTTGATAGAACAGGGCTTAACTATGGCTACACCTTC	CSVDRTGLNYGYTF
TRBJ1-2	-	TRBV28	TRBD1	TGTGCCAGCAGGGGGGGCAGGGGGAGGTTTAACTATGGCTACACCTTC	CASRGGRGRFNYGYTF
TRBJ1-6	-	TRBV19	-	TGTGCCAGTATGAGCCCCCAAGATTGGGGGCCGAATTCACCCCTCCACTTT	CASMSPQDWGPNSPLHF
TRBJ2-2	few	TRBV5-6	-	TGTGCCAGCAGCACATACAGGGCCGGGGAGCTGTTTTTT	CASSTYRAGELFF
TRBJ1-4	-	TRBV5-1	TRBD1	TGCGCCAGCAGCCCTACAGGGGTCCAAGTTAGTGAAAAACTGTTTTTT	CASSPTGVQVSEKLFF
TRBJ1-2	-	TRBV27	-	TGTGCCAGCAGTTTATCGGGCAGCTCTGTCTACACCTTC	CASSLSGSSVYTF
TRBJ2-7	-	TRBV19	-	TGTGCCAGTAGTAAGACAGTTTCCTACGAGCAGTACTTC	CASSKTVSYEQYF
TRBJ2-6	-	TRBV7-9	-	TGTGCCAGCAACCGGGGTTCCGGGGCCAACGTCCTGACTTTC	CASNRGSGANVLTF
TRBJ2-6	-	TRBV19	-	TGTGCCAGTAGTAAACAGGGATCTCGGGACTCTGGGGCCAACGTCCTGACTTTC	CASSKQGSRDSGANVLTF
TRBJ2-7	-	TRBV6-1	-	TGTGCCAGCAGTATGACAGGACAGCAGTACTTC	CASSMTGQQYF
TRBJ2-7	few	TRBV5-5	TRBD1	TGTGCCAGCAGCTTGGACGGGACAGGGGGACTCGAGCAGTACTTC	CASSLDGTGGLEQYF
TRBJ1-5	few	TRBV30	TRBD1	TGTGCCTGGAGGCAGGGGGCGGATCAGCCCCAGCATTTT	CAWRQGADQPQHF
TRBJ1-1	few	TRBV29-1	TRBD1	TGCAGCGCCGACAGGGGGAGGCCTGAAGCTTTCTTT	CSADRGRPEAFF
TRBJ1-5	-	TRBV7-8	-	TGTGCCAGCAGCTTTGGCAGGGCGGCTCAGCCCCAGCATTTT	CASSFGRAAQPQHF
TRBJ2-7	-	TRBV28	TRBD1	TGTGCCAGCAGGATCTTCGGACAGGGGCCATCGAGCTCCTACGAGCAGTACTTC	CASRIFGQGPSSSYEQYF
TRBJ1-2	-	TRBV7-9	-	TGTGCCAGCAGCTTAGCAGGAGGCTCGAACGGCTACACCTTC	CASSLAGGSNGYTF
TRBJ2-1	-	TRBV13	TRBD2	TGTGCCAGCACTACCGGGACTAGCGGGTACAATGAGCAGTTCTTC	CASTTGTSGYNEQFF
TRBJ1-1	medium-sized	TRBV4-1	-	TGCGCCAGCAGCCAAGATAGCAGGGGCACTGAAGCTTTCTTT	CASSQDSRGTEAFF